These 4 T cell receptor beta chains were sequenced from one sample in a study of CD8 T cell repertoires and HIV-1 epitope variants. What these receptors recognize is not known. Libraries were prepared by immunoSEQ multiplex PCR; TCRdb keeps only in-frame clonotypes and omits some of them. The data show 5,500 to 6,000 clones, with over 60% seen just once and 44% held by the top ten. The specimen sequenced was cultured CD8+ T cells derived from PBMCs. The receptors derive from a male donor with HIV.

The genes are TRBV6-5 and TRBJ2-1, with 10 bases fitting TRBD2. J gave up 6 bases and V 0 bases, and 5 bases lay outside the gene matches. This CDR3 region has 16 residues. CDR1 and CDR2 from the germline V gene are MNHEY and SVGAGI. In DNA form, the CDR3 reads TGTGCCAGCAGTTACTCGCCTAGCGGGGGACGCAATGAGCAGTTCTTC. It yields the protein CASSYSPSGGRNEQFF.

This sequence joins TRBV29-1 and TRBJ2-1, with D perhaps matching TRBD1 or TRBD2 (5 bases each). Germline loops: CDR1 SQVTM, CDR2 ANQGSEA. The CDR3 is 13 residues long. Trimming removed 3 bases at V and 4 bases at J, with 10 bases between. The CDR3 DNA reads TGCAGCGTTGAGGGGACGGCTTACAATGAGCAGTTCTTC. It is translated as CSVEGTAYNEQFF.

The rearrangement links TRBV27 to TRBJ1-6, with TRBD1 identical over 8 bases. The CDR3 spans 16 residues. Trimming removed 6 bases from V and 5 bases from J; junction bases left unmatched: 9. CDR1 is MNHEY and CDR2 is SMNVEV in the germline V gene (reference sequence). CDR3 sequence reads: CASSRTSRGHNSPLHF. The CDR3 region has the DNA TGTGCCAGCAGCAGGACTAGCAGGGGGCATAATTCACCCCTCCACTTT.

This clone was recorded a few times. The chain joins TRBV30 to TRBJ1-1; TRBD1 matches at 8 bases. Trimming removed 3 bases from V and 6 bases from J; junction bases left unmatched: 12. Germline CDR1 GTSNPN, CDR2 SVGIG (reference sequence). The CDR3 length is 15 residues. Here the CDR3 DNA reads TGTGCCTGGAGAGATTTCGGACAGGGAGATCCTGAAGCTTTCTTT. Its protein is CAWRDFGQGDPEAFF.